The 30 T cell receptor beta chains in this list originate from one sample, sequenced in a study of T-cell memory formation after mild COVID-19. MiXCR, run by TCRdb on the 5' RACE reads, gives a single entry per CDR3 protein. The sample consists of 450,000 to 650,000 distinct CDR3 sequences, 20% of them appearing once. Source material: PBMCs or a T cell subset sorted from them (not recorded which). These receptor sequences come from an adult woman who had mild COVID-19 (a few samples of this study predate the infection). Cell type and time point are not known.

The rearrangement uses TRBV6-2 or TRBV6-3 and TRBJ2-7; TRBD2 matches 13 bases. Germline-derived CDR1 and CDR2 are MNHEY and SVGEGT. V shed 4 bases, J shed 3 bases, and the junction held 6 bases outside the gene matches. The CDR3 length is 16 residues. The CDR3 bases are TGTGCCAGCAGTTCCGAGACTAGCGGGAGGCTCTACGAGCAGTACTTC. The encoded protein is CASSSETSGRLYEQYF.

This chain joins TRBV6-2 or TRBV6-3 and TRBJ1-4, with TRBD1 as a possible D gene (5 bases). V lost 4 bases to trimming and J lost 3 bases, with 9 bases between them. The CDR3 is made up of 14 amino acids. Per the germline V gene, CDR1 is MNHEY and CDR2 is SVGEGT. The CDR3 bases are TGTGCCAGCAGTTTCCGGGACGCTAATGAAAAACTGTTTTTT. This codes for CASSFRDANEKLFF.

This clonotype has ten or more counts. The chain carries TRBV7-2 and TRBJ2-7, with D uncertain. V was clipped by 5 bases and J by 1 base, with 18 bases between them. The germline gives CDR1 SGHTA, CDR2 FQGNSA. The CDR3 has 16 residues. The CDR3 loop reads CASSVLDTSNSYEQYF. The CDR3 DNA reads TGTGCCAGCAGCGTCTTAGACACCAGTAATTCCTACGAGCAGTACTTC.

The chain has TRBV18 and TRBJ1-2; D possibly corresponds to TRBD1 (5 bases). Trimming pared 3 bases from V and 0 bases from J, leaving 11 bases between. Germline CDR1 and CDR2: KGHSH and LQKENI. The CDR3 length is 15 residues. The CDR3 DNA sequence: TGTGCCAGCTCACCCGGGACCCTGACTAACTATGGCTACACCTTC. The encoded protein is CASSPGTLTNYGYTF.

The rearrangement joins TRBV24-1 to TRBJ2-2; D ambiguous. The ends were cut back, 3 bases at V and 3 bases at J, with 10 bases in the middle. This CDR3 is built from 15 residues. Germline CDR1 is KGHDR and CDR2 is SFDVKD. The CDR3 loop reads CATSDRAADTGELFF. For the CDR3, the DNA is TGTGCCACCAGTGATCGGGCGGCGGACACCGGGGAGCTGTTTTTT.

This clonotype was observed a handful of times. V and J are TRBV19 and TRBJ2-2; D call uncertain. Germline V CDR1 and CDR2: LNHDA, SQIVND (reference sequence). The V and J ends lost 3 bases and 1 base respectively, with 3 bases between them. CDR3 length: 13 amino acids. This CDR3 is CASSILNTGELFF. For the CDR3, the DNA is TGTGCCAGTAGTATCCTGAACACCGGGGAGCTGTTTTTT.

The chain recombines TRBV6-4 with TRBJ2-2; possible D gene TRBD2, 5 bases. Trimming left V 1 base short and J 3 bases short, with 12 bases between. The CDR3 loop spans 16 amino acids. The germline V gene encodes CDR1 MRHNA and CDR2 SNTAGT. This CDR3 is CASSDFLAWDTGELFF. The CDR3 nucleotides are TGTGCCAGCAGTGACTTCTTAGCGTGGGACACCGGGGAGCTGTTTTTT.

The chain uses TRBV3-1 and TRBJ2-1; no definite D call. Germline-derived CDR1 and CDR2 are LGHDT and YNNKEL (reference sequence). This CDR3 comprises 16 residues. V gave up 4 bases and J gave up 5 bases, with 18 bases separating them. In DNA, the CDR3 is TGTGCCAGCAGCCCCGTCGCGGTTCGTTTGAACAATGAGCAGTTCTTC. It encodes CASSPVAVRLNNEQFF.

The J gene is TRBJ2-1, the V gene TRBV10-1, with D tentatively TRBD2 (6 bases). Looked up from germline, CDR1 is WNHNN and CDR2 is SYGVQD (reference sequence). This CDR3 comprises 15 residues. Deletions cut 2 bases from V and 8 bases from J, with 16 bases between. The CDR3 here is CASSEGGTPPDEQFF. The CDR3 DNA follows: TGCGCCAGCAGTGAGGGGGGGACCCCGCCGGATGAGCAGTTCTTC.

V usage is TRBV7-2 and J usage is TRBJ1-1; D ambiguous. Trimming stripped 3 bases from V and 0 bases from J, with 11 bases between. CDR1 and CDR2 from the germline V gene are SGHTA and FQGNSA. The CDR3 spans 15 residues. The CDR3 here is CASSLFAGMNTEAFF. CDR3 bases: TGTGCCAGCAGCTTGTTCGCGGGGATGAACACTGAAGCTTTCTTT.

This clonotype showed up just a few times. The chain recombines TRBV6-1 with TRBJ2-4; no clear D gene. Germline-derived CDR1 and CDR2 are MNHNS and SASEGT. The CDR3 length is 12 residues. V shed 0 bases and J shed 7 bases, with 4 bases lying between them. The CDR3 here is CASSEAFNIQYF. Here the CDR3 DNA reads TGTGCCAGCAGTGAAGCGTTTAACATTCAGTACTTC.

This clonotype appeared a few times. J is TRBJ2-7 and V is TRBV11-2, with 13 bases identical to TRBD2. CDR1 and CDR2 (germline): SGHAT, FQNNGV. J was trimmed by 3 bases and V by 5 bases; bases with no gene match: 4. The CDR3 covers 15 residues. CDR3 sequence reads: CASSKLAGGSYEQYF. The CDR3 nucleotides are TGTGCCAGCAGCAAACTAGCGGGAGGGAGCTACGAGCAGTACTTC.

V and J are TRBV18 and TRBJ2-1, with D uncertain. Germline lookup yields CDR1 KGHSH and CDR2 LQKENI. V lost 3 bases and J 4 bases, leaving 7 bases between the germline ends. The CDR3 runs 13 residues. In DNA, the CDR3 is TGTGCCAGCTCACCGAACGGATACAATGAGCAGTTCTTC. Translation: CASSPNGYNEQFF.

The J gene is TRBJ2-1, the V gene TRBV29-1; D is possibly TRBD1 (7 bases). This CDR3 region has 13 residues. Germline-derived CDR1 and CDR2 are SQVTM and ANQGSEA. V was trimmed by 4 bases and J by 8 bases, leaving 15 bases between them. CDR3 sequence (DNA): TGCAGCGTTGTTGAGACAGGGAGGTATGAGCAGTTCTTC. This encodes CSVVETGRYEQFF.

This clonotype was recorded many times. The gene calls are TRBV9 and TRBJ2-7; D is perhaps TRBD2 (6 bases). The CDR3 covers 13 residues. Trimming left V 4 bases short and J 3 bases short, with 11 bases between. The germline CDR1 and CDR2 sequences are SGDLS and YYNGEE. In nucleotides, the CDR3 is TGTGCCAGCAGCCCGGGACTGAACTACGAGCAGTACTTC. Protein: CASSPGLNYEQYF.

This sequence joins TRBV29-1 and TRBJ2-1; 11 bases agree with TRBD2. Germline V gene lookup returns CDR1 SQVTM and CDR2 ANQGSEA. The CDR3 contains 17 residues. V was clipped by 0 bases and J by 7 bases; unmatched bases: 11. The CDR3, as DNA: TGCAGCGTTGAAGAATGGTCCCGGCTAGCGGGAGGAAATGAGCAGTTCTTC. Residues: CSVEEWSRLAGGNEQFF.

This clonotype showed up just a few times. V and J are TRBV11-3 and TRBJ2-1; 13 bases align to TRBD2. The CDR3 has 15 amino acids. The V gene's germline CDR1 is SGHNT and CDR2 YENEEA. The junction had 8 bases not matched to a gene; V was cut back by 5 bases and J by 10 bases. The chain's CDR3 is CASSTGLAGAGEQFF. CDR3 coding DNA: TGTGCCAGCAGCACAGGACTAGCGGGAGCTGGGGAGCAGTTCTTC.

This clonotype has just one count. The rearrangement uses TRBV19 and TRBJ2-1, with 9 bases fitting TRBD2. J gave up 7 bases and V 1 base, and 5 bases lay outside the gene matches. This CDR3 is built from 15 residues. Germline V lookup: CDR1 LNHDA, CDR2 SQIVND (reference sequence). This chain's CDR3 is CASSIVPSGTNEQFF. The CDR3, as DNA: TGTGCCAGTAGTATAGTACCTAGCGGGACTAATGAGCAGTTCTTC.

The chain recombines TRBV6-1 with TRBJ2-2; no clear D gene. CDR1 MNHNS and CDR2 SASEGT come from the germline V gene. Trimming stripped 4 bases from V and 4 bases from J, with 10 bases between. This CDR3 spans 14 amino acids. DNA of the CDR3: TGTGCCAGCAGTGTCGGGCAGGCCACCGGGGAGCTGTTTTTT. Protein: CASSVGQATGELFF.

This clonotype was counted a few times. The chain recombines TRBV6-6 with TRBJ1-1; TRBD1 agrees at 7 bases. The CDR3 extends over 14 amino acids. CDR1 is MNHNY, CDR2 SVGAGI, per germline (reference sequence). Germline trimming cut 3 bases from V and 5 bases from J; bases unmatched to any gene: 6. The CDR3 sequence is CASSYSGGETEAFF. In DNA form, the CDR3 reads TGTGCCAGCAGTTATTCAGGGGGGGAGACTGAAGCTTTCTTT.

This clonotype was seen more than once but under ten times. The chain uses TRBV20-1 and TRBJ1-2, with D unclear. Per the germline V gene, CDR1 is DFQATT and CDR2 is SNEGSKA (reference sequence). This CDR3 region has 11 residues. The V end lost 3 bases, the J end lost 6 bases, and 8 bases lay between the germline ends. CDR3 protein: CSARKVDGYTF. CDR3 coding DNA: TGCAGTGCTAGGAAGGTGGATGGCTACACCTTC.

This clonotype was counted a few times. V gene TRBV6-1 combines with J gene TRBJ2-7; 11 positions agree with TRBD1. With 7 bases clipped from V and 4 bases from J, the junction kept 9 bases outside the gene matches. The CDR3 spans 15 residues. Germline CDR1 MNHNS, CDR2 SASEGT. The CDR3 coding sequence is TGTGCCAGCACCCTCGGGACAGGGGGTGTATACGAGCAGTACTTC. It codes for CASTLGTGGVYEQYF.

The chain has TRBV9 and TRBJ2-3; possibly TRBD2 for D (5 bases). Germline V CDR1 and CDR2: SGDLS, YYNGEE. The CDR3 consists of 15 residues. V dropped 3 bases and J dropped 3 bases, with 14 bases sitting between them. CDR3 protein: CASSADSGLTDTQYF. DNA of the CDR3: TGTGCCAGCAGCGCGGACTCCGGGCTGACAGATACGCAGTATTTT.

V gene TRBV19 combines with J gene TRBJ2-2; TRBD2 is a possible D gene (6 bases). With 7 bases removed from V and 0 bases from J, the gap between germline ends came to 12 bases. The CDR3 length is 15 residues. Germline V CDR1 and CDR2: LNHDA, SQIVND (reference sequence). The CDR3 DNA sequence: TGTGCCAGTACCCGCGGGGACTCGAACACCGGGGAGCTGTTTTTT. Its protein product is CASTRGDSNTGELFF.

This clonotype has more than one count but fewer than ten. The chain employs TRBV20-1 and TRBJ1-2; 9 bases agree with TRBD1. V shed 7 bases, J shed 1 base, and the junction held 7 bases outside the gene matches. This CDR3 is 14 amino acids long. CDR1 is DFQATT, CDR2 SNEGSKA, per germline (reference sequence). The CDR3 DNA is TGCAGTGGCCGACGGACAGGGGTTAACTATGGCTACACCTTC. The encoded protein is CSGRRTGVNYGYTF.

This clonotype was recorded a few times. This chain joins TRBV7-2 and TRBJ2-1, with 11 bases fitting TRBD2. This CDR3 is 18 amino acids long. Germline V CDR1 and CDR2: SGHTA, FQGNSA. Trimming at V came to 3 bases and at J to 6 bases, leaving 13 bases not matched to a gene. This CDR3 is CASSFRTSGLERVNEQFF. CDR3 DNA sequence: TGTGCCAGCAGCTTTCGGACTAGCGGGCTAGAGAGGGTCAATGAGCAGTTCTTC.

This clonotype has a handful of counts. V and J are TRBV29-1 and TRBJ1-2; 8 nucleotides align to TRBD1. CDR1 and CDR2 from the germline V gene are SQVTM and ANQGSEA. V lost 6 bases and J lost 3; bases outside the gene matches: 6. The length of the CDR3 is 13 residues. CDR3 coding DNA: TGCAGCGTCCCGAAGACAGGGGACTATGGCTACACCTTC. Protein sequence: CSVPKTGDYGYTF.

The rearrangement links TRBV7-9 to TRBJ2-3; 8 nucleotides agree with TRBD2. This CDR3 spans 15 amino acids. With 3 bases clipped from V and 2 bases from J, the junction kept 4 bases outside the gene matches. Germline CDR1 reads SEHNR; CDR2 reads FQNEAQ (reference sequence). The CDR3 region is CASSLSSGDTDTQYF. The CDR3 DNA reads as TGTGCCAGCAGCTTGAGTAGCGGGGACACAGATACGCAGTATTTT. Combining the CDR3 with reference TRBV7-9 and TRBJ2-3 gives the whole variable domain DTGVSQNPRHKITKRGQNVTFRCDPISEHNRLYWYRQTLGQGPEFLTYFQNEAQLEKSRLLSDRFSAERPKGSFSTLEIQRTEQGDSAMYLCASSLSSGDTDTQYFGPGTRLTVL.

The rearrangement links TRBV15 to TRBJ2-7, with D perhaps TRBD1 (5 bases). The ends were cut back, 0 bases at V and 3 bases at J, with 12 bases in the middle. This CDR3 contains 15 residues. CDR1 and CDR2 from the germline V gene are LNHNV and YYDKDF (reference sequence). CDR3 in amino acids: CATSRDRAGNYEQYF. The CDR3 coding sequence is TGTGCCACCAGCAGAGATAGAGCAGGGAACTACGAGCAGTACTTC. The variable domain in full, completed from reference TRBV15 and TRBJ2-7, reads DAMVIQNPRYQVTQFGKPVTLSCSQTLNHNVMYWYQQKSSQAPKLLFHYYDKDFNNEADTPDNFQSRRPNTSFCFLDIRSPGLGDTAMYLCATSRDRAGNYEQYFGPGTRLTVT.

This clonotype was counted only a few times. The chain uses TRBV3-1 and TRBJ2-5; 7 nucleotides align to TRBD1. The ends lost 2 bases at V and 1 base at J; junction bases unmatched: 4. Germline V gene sequence: CDR1 LGHDT, CDR2 YNNKEL (reference sequence). This CDR3 contains 15 residues. The CDR3 sequence: CASSQTTGVQETQYF. CDR3 in DNA: TGTGCCAGCAGCCAAACCACAGGGGTCCAAGAGACCCAGTACTTC.